This entry lists 27 T cell receptor beta chains sequenced from one sample in a study of Tregs in tolerant kidney transplant recipients. TCRdb's copy holds only in-frame clones and misses some; the assay was immunoSEQ multiplex PCR. The sample lists about 120,000 clones, 92% occurring once. The sequenced material came from CD4+ T cells from blood. The receptors originated from a human donor in good health.

The V gene is TRBV7-9, the J gene TRBJ1-3; 9 nucleotides match TRBD1. Germline lookup yields CDR1 SEHNR and CDR2 FQNEAQ (reference sequence). This CDR3 region has 17 residues. J gave up 2 bases and V 4 bases, and 9 bases lay outside the gene matches. For the CDR3, the DNA is TGTGCCAGCAGCTCCTACCCCGGGACAGGGACTGGAAACACCATATATTTT. Its translation is CASSSYPGTGTGNTIYF. The full variable domain, completed using reference TRBV7-9 and TRBJ1-3, is DTGVSQNPRHKITKRGQNVTFRCDPISEHNRLYWYRQTLGQGPEFLTYFQNEAQLEKSRLLSDRFSAERPKGSFSTLEIQRTEQGDSAMYLCASSSYPGTGTGNTIYFGEGSWLTVV.

The chain combines TRBV6-6 with TRBJ1-2; TRBD1 matches 8 bases. The CDR3 contains 14 residues. Unmatched junction bases numbered 9, after V lost 5 bases and J lost 7 bases. Germline V gene sequence: CDR1 MNHNY, CDR2 SVGAGI (reference sequence). The CDR3 protein is CASSPDRGRGGYTF. CDR3 DNA sequence: TGTGCCAGCAGTCCTGACAGGGGACGGGGTGGCTACACCTTC.

The rearrangement joins TRBV10-1 to TRBJ1-1; a possible D gene is TRBD1 (5 bases). Trimming took 7 bases from V and 5 from J, leaving 11 bases between them. The length of the CDR3 is 12 residues. From germline, CDR1 is WNHNN and CDR2 SYGVQD (reference sequence). The CDR3 DNA follows: TGCGCCAGCAATCAGGGAACAACTGAAGCTTTCTTT. Translation gives CASNQGTTEAFF.

J is TRBJ2-2 and V is TRBV5-1; 7 bases fit TRBD2. V lost 3 bases to trimming and J lost 5 bases; unmatched junction nucleotides: 1. This CDR3 contains 13 residues. From germline, CDR1 is SGHRS and CDR2 YFSETQ. The CDR3 spells CASSSGGTGELFF. The CDR3 DNA is TGCGCCAGCAGCTCGGGGGGAACCGGGGAGCTGTTTTTT.

The rearrangement joins TRBV19 to TRBJ1-1; D is uncertain. In germline, CDR1 is LNHDA, CDR2 SQIVND (reference sequence). V lost 6 bases and J 1 base, leaving 3 bases between the germline ends. The CDR3 totals 11 residues. For the CDR3, the DNA is TGTGCCAGTAGGGGGAACACTGAAGCTTTCTTT. Encoded protein: CASRGNTEAFF.

V is TRBV18 and J is TRBJ2-7; weak D call: TRBD1 (6 bases). The V end was cut by 1 base, the J end by 2 bases, with 15 bases between. The CDR3 length is 16 residues. The germline V gene has CDR1 KGHSH and CDR2 LQKENI. In DNA form, the CDR3 reads TGTGCCAGCTCACCACAGGGACAACCTGGGGCCTACGAGCAGTACTTC. Amino acids: CASSPQGQPGAYEQYF.

V is TRBV4-1 and J is TRBJ2-7, with 7 bases identical to TRBD1. Germline-derived CDR1 and CDR2 are MGHRA and YSYEKL. V was pared by 3 bases and J by 4 bases, with 9 bases of the junction left unmatched. The CDR3 consists of 15 residues. In nucleotides, the CDR3 is TGCGCCAGCAGCCACATACAGGGGTGGACTTACGAGCAGTACTTC. Translating gives CASSHIQGWTYEQYF.

Only one count was recorded for this clone. The chain uses TRBV27 and TRBJ2-7; 7 bases match TRBD1. V lost 6 bases and J lost 3; bases outside the gene matches: 8. CDR3 length equals 14 residues. CDR1 and CDR2 (germline): MNHEY, SMNVEV (reference sequence). The CDR3 loop reads CASRSGQIYYEQYF. In DNA form, the CDR3 reads TGTGCCAGCAGATCGGGACAGATCTACTACGAGCAGTACTTC.

The rearrangement uses TRBV14 and TRBJ2-3; D is ambiguous. The germline V gene has CDR1 SGHDN and CDR2 FVKESK. Trimming took 1 base from V and 1 from J, leaving 9 bases between them. The CDR3 totals 15 residues. The CDR3 DNA reads as TGTGCCAGCAGCCAAGTAGCTCGGGGCACAGATACGCAGTATTTT. It specifies CASSQVARGTDTQYF.

V and J are TRBV5-1 and TRBJ2-4; D unclear. Germline CDR1 is SGHRS and CDR2 is YFSETQ. The CDR3 spans 17 residues. Trimming took off 0 bases at V and 1 base at J, with 14 bases between the two ends. In nucleotides, the CDR3 is TGCGCCAGCAGCTTGGGGGCGGCGGATAGGGCCAAAAACATTCAGTACTTC. Encoded protein: CASSLGAADRAKNIQYF. The full variable domain, in which reference TRBV5-1 and TRBJ2-4 provide the parts outside the CDR3, is KAGVTQTPRYLIKTRGQQVTLSCSPISGHRSVSWYQQTPGQGLQFLFEYFSETQRNKGNFPGRFSGRQFSNSRSEMNVSTLELGDSALYLCASSLGAADRAKNIQYFGAGTRLSVL.

The chain employs TRBV13 and TRBJ2-7; 7 bases align to TRBD1. Germline CDR1 and CDR2: PRHDT and FYEKMQ (reference sequence). Unmatched junction bases numbered 26, after V lost 2 bases and J lost 7 bases. CDR3 size: 20 residues. This chain's CDR3 is CASSLTGWTGVQLRYQEQYF. The CDR3 bases are TGTGCCAGCAGCTTAACGGGTTGGACAGGCGTCCAACTACGGTATCAGGAGCAGTACTTC.

The CDR3 loop reads CASARGLTVQETQYF. The CDR3, as DNA: TGTGCCAGTGCCCGCGGGCTGACGGTCCAAGAGACCCAGTACTTC. V usage is TRBV19 and J usage is TRBJ2-5, with TRBD2 as a possible D gene (5 bases). Trimming removed 8 bases at V and 1 base at J, with 17 bases between. This CDR3 is 15 amino acids long. Germline lookup yields CDR1 LNHDA and CDR2 SQIVND (reference sequence). The whole variable domain, filled in from reference TRBV19 and TRBJ2-5, reads DGGITQSPKYLFRKEGQNVTLSCEQNLNHDAMYWYRQDPGQGLRLIYYSQIVNDFQKGDIAEGYSVSREKKESFPLTVTSAQKNPTAFYLCASARGLTVQETQYFGPGTRLLVL.

This rearrangement joins TRBV5-6 to TRBJ1-1; 8 positions match TRBD1. Trimming took 0 bases from V and 4 from J; bases not matched to a gene: 8. The CDR3 is 16 residues long. Germline values: CDR1 SGHDT, CDR2 YYEEEE. The CDR3 bases are TGTGCCAGCAGCTTGGATCAGGGGGCGTGGGTCACTGAAGCTTTCTTT. Translation: CASSLDQGAWVTEAFF.

This clone appeared a single time. The chain has TRBV5-1 and TRBJ2-1; no reliable D call. CDR1 and CDR2 (germline): SGHRS, YFSETQ. The CDR3 length is 16 residues. V was trimmed by 1 base and J by 8 bases, leaving 19 bases between them. This CDR3 is CASSLWPVAVEDEQFF. The CDR3 DNA sequence: TGCGCCAGCAGCTTGTGGCCAGTAGCAGTTGAGGATGAGCAGTTCTTC.

The genes are TRBV11-2 and TRBJ2-2, with no clear D. The CDR3 consists of 14 residues. The germline V and J ends were trimmed by 3 bases and 4 bases, with 9 bases remaining between them. The germline V gene has CDR1 SGHAT and CDR2 FQNNGV. CDR3 nucleotides: TGTGCCAGCAGCTTTCTTATGGGCACCGGGGAGCTGTTTTTT. This sequence encodes CASSFLMGTGELFF.

The chain employs TRBV7-8 and TRBJ1-3, with D unresolved. With 5 bases removed from V and 4 bases from J, the gap between germline ends came to 12 bases. The CDR3 has 14 amino acids. Germline CDR1 SGHVS, CDR2 FQNEAQ. CDR3 sequence: CASSPGPGGNTIYF. In nucleotides, the CDR3 is TGTGCCAGCAGCCCCGGGCCGGGGGGAAACACCATATATTTT.

The V and J genes are TRBV7-9 and TRBJ1-5; weak D call: TRBD1 (5 bases). The V and J ends lost 2 bases and 7 bases respectively, with 9 bases between them. Germline CDR1 and CDR2: SEHNR and FQNEAQ (reference sequence). The length of the CDR3 is 13 residues. The CDR3 loop is CASSLSGLQPQHF. The CDR3 DNA is TGTGCCAGCAGCTTATCAGGGCTCCAGCCCCAGCATTTT.

V gene TRBV7-2 combines with J gene TRBJ2-5, with 8 bases identical to TRBD1. Germline trimming cut 2 bases from V and 5 bases from J; bases unmatched to any gene: 7. The germline CDR1 and CDR2 sequences are SGHTA and FQGNSA. This CDR3 spans 15 amino acids. The CDR3 spells CASSLRQGQGETQYF. The DNA of the CDR3 is TGTGCCAGCAGCTTAAGACAGGGGCAGGGGGAGACCCAGTACTTC. The variable domain in full, completed from reference TRBV7-2 and TRBJ2-5, reads GAGVSQSPSNKVTEKGKDVELRCDPISGHTALYWYRQSLGQGLEFLIYFQGNSAPDKSGLPSDRFSAERTGGSVSTLTIQRTQQEDSAVYLCASSLRQGQGETQYFGPGTRLLVL.

J is TRBJ2-5 and V is TRBV7-2; D gene unclear. Gene TRBJ2-7 matches the end of the DNA better, so the J call may be wrong. Per germline, CDR1 SGHTA and CDR2 FQGNSA. This CDR3 region has 13 residues. The CDR3 bases are TGTGCCAGCAGCTTTCCAGGCTCCTACGAGCAGTACTTC. Translated, it gives CASSFPGSYEQYF.

The chain couples TRBV7-8 to TRBJ2-2, with TRBD2 matching 10 bases. The germline gives CDR1 SGHVS, CDR2 FQNEAQ. The CDR3 is made up of 15 amino acids. Trimming took 4 bases from V and 5 from J; bases not matched to a gene: 4. DNA of the CDR3: TGTGCCAGCAGCTCTAATAGCGGGGGGACCGGGGAGCTGTTTTTT. This codes for CASSSNSGGTGELFF.

The CDR3 DNA sequence: TGTGCCAGCAGTTACACGAGACAGGGTGACTACGAGCAGTACTTC. Translating gives CASSYTRQGDYEQYF. The chain links TRBV6-5 to TRBJ2-7; TRBD1 matches at 7 bases. CDR3 size: 15 residues. Unmatched junction bases numbered 7, after V lost 2 bases and J lost 3 bases. Germline CDR1 and CDR2: MNHEY and SVGAGI.

The chain employs TRBV7-9 and TRBJ1-4, with D unclear. Trimming stripped 5 bases from V and 8 bases from J, with 12 bases between. Germline CDR1 SEHNR, CDR2 FQNEAQ (reference sequence). The CDR3 loop spans 13 amino acids. The CDR3 sequence is CASSPRVGEKLFF. Written as DNA, the CDR3 is TGTGCCAGCAGCCCAAGGGTGGGAGAAAAACTGTTTTTT.

V usage is TRBV18 and J usage is TRBJ2-1; D is undetermined. Trimming shortened V by 1 base and J by 4 bases, and 5 bases separated the two germline ends. This CDR3 comprises 13 residues. CDR1 and CDR2 from the germline V gene are KGHSH and LQKENI. CDR3 sequence: CASSPQSYNEQFF. The CDR3 DNA sequence: TGTGCCAGCTCACCACAAAGTTACAATGAGCAGTTCTTC.

The chain is built from TRBV20-1 and TRBJ1-1; D gene uncertain. Germline V gene lookup returns CDR1 DFQATT and CDR2 SNEGSKA (reference sequence). There are 11 residues in the CDR3. Trimming removed 6 bases from V and 5 bases from J, with 10 bases in between. In nucleotides, the CDR3 is TGCAGTGCCAGTCCCGGGACTGAAGCTTTCTTT. Translated, it gives CSASPGTEAFF.

The chain uses TRBV18 and TRBJ2-7, with D unresolved. Germline loops: CDR1 KGHSH, CDR2 LQKENI. Trimming pared 1 base from V and 6 bases from J, leaving 10 bases between. The CDR3 contains 13 residues. For the CDR3, the DNA is TGTGCCAGCTCACCACAGAAGAGCGCCGAGCAGTACTTC. Translated: CASSPQKSAEQYF. Looking up the rest from reference TRBV18 and TRBJ2-7 gives the full variable domain: NAGVMQNPRHLVRRRGQEARLRCSPMKGHSHVYWYRQLPEEGLKFMVYLQKENIIDESGMPKERFSAEFPKEGPSILRIQQVVRGDSAAYFCASSPQKSAEQYFGPGTRLTVT.

The rearrangement links TRBV30 to TRBJ1-1; no clear D gene. V gave up 4 bases and J gave up 5 bases, with 8 bases separating them. Germline V gives CDR1 GTSNPN, CDR2 SVGIG (reference sequence). The CDR3 has 11 amino acids. The CDR3: CAWNRVTEAFF. The CDR3 nucleotides read TGTGCCTGGAATAGGGTAACTGAAGCTTTCTTT.

The chain uses TRBV19 and TRBJ2-3; possible D gene TRBD1, 6 bases. This CDR3 spans 15 amino acids. Germline V gene sequence: CDR1 LNHDA, CDR2 SQIVND (reference sequence). The V end lost 5 bases, the J end lost 0 bases, and 12 bases lay between the germline ends. The CDR3 DNA reads as TGTGCCAGTAGTCCTCTAAGGGGGAGCACAGATACGCAGTATTTT. This sequence encodes CASSPLRGSTDTQYF.